This record concerns one T cell receptor (beta chain) sequence. V lost 1 base to trimming and J lost 0 bases; unmatched junction nucleotides: 12. The CDR3 loop spans 20 amino acids. Germline loops: CDR1 MGHRA, CDR2 YSYEKL. This sample is drawn from a study of shared clonotypes between healthy human individuals. Some clones are missing from TCRdb's copy, which holds only in-frame ones; the method was immunoSEQ multiplex PCR. The sample has approximately 2.3 million clones, approximately 93% seen once. The sequence was obtained from a man between 18 and 29 years old in good health. Some clones in this sample may be carry-over from other donors' samples. This rearrangement joins TRBV4-1 to TRBJ2-3; 11 nucleotides align to TRBD2. Sequencing used naive CD4+ T cells from PBMCs. The subset here: CD45RA+ positively selected. CDR3 nucleotide sequence: TGCGCCAGCAGCCAAGGGGGGCTAGCGGGAGGACAATCTAGCACAGATACGCAGTATTTT. Translating gives CASSQGGLAGGQSSTDTQYF.